This T cell receptor (beta chain) is drawn from a study of blood T cell repertoires in COVID-19. In the study overall: The samples span acute and convalescent COVID-19 from the United States, Italy and Spain.

A word on this clone: Other nucleotide sequences from this sample produce the same CDR3.

Researchers sorted participants into cohorts using their self-reported clinical history. Profiled with immunoSEQ multiplex PCR; TCRdb holds only in-frame clones, not every one. The data show approximately 250,000 clones, with 70% to 90% seen just once and about 1% held by the top ten. The ends were cut back, 5 bases at V and 0 bases at J, with 11 bases in the middle. The CDR3 extends over 14 amino acids. The V gene's germline CDR1 is SGHRS and CDR2 YFSETQ. The sequenced sample was PBMCs or T cells enriched from blood (not recorded which). The clonotype was recovered from a woman in her thirties who had recovered from COVID-19. The chain couples TRBV5-1 to TRBJ1-1, with D possibly matching TRBD1 (6 bases). The DNA of the CDR3 is TGCGCCAGCAGGAGGACAGATATGAACACTGAAGCTTTCTTT. This translates into CASRRTDMNTEAFF.